The 14 T cell receptor beta chains below all came from one sample that was sequenced in a study of blood T cell repertoires in COVID-19. Profiling relied on immunoSEQ multiplex PCR, and the TCRdb table lists in-frame clones only, not all of them. The repertoire includes around 180,000 clones, around 87% of them detected once, and 2.9% sits in the top ten. Sequencing input: peripheral blood. These receptors came from a woman aged 25 to 45 with active or convalescent COVID-19.

The chain links TRBV5-1 to TRBJ1-3; D remains unclear. Germline-derived CDR1 and CDR2 are SGHRS and YFSETQ. The CDR3 is made up of 14 amino acids. V shed 0 bases and J shed 5 bases, with 9 bases lying between them. CDR3 nucleotides: TGCGCCAGCAGCTTGGGAGACTCACGAAACACCATATATTTT. Protein product: CASSLGDSRNTIYF.

The chain uses TRBV7-9 and TRBJ2-5, with 7 bases lining up with TRBD1. The germline V gene encodes CDR1 SEHNR and CDR2 FQNEAQ (reference sequence). There are 15 residues in the CDR3. The junction had 3 bases not matched to a gene; V was cut back by 1 base and J by 1 base. CDR3 DNA: TGTGCCAGCAGCTTAGAGGGGACAGCCCAAGAGACCCAGTACTTC. Its protein product is CASSLEGTAQETQYF.

This rearrangement joins TRBV5-5 to TRBJ1-2, with TRBD1 matching over 7 bases. CDR1 SGHKS and CDR2 YYEKEE come from the germline V gene (reference sequence). The CDR3 length is 17 residues. V was pared by 5 bases and J by 6 bases, with 19 bases of the junction left unmatched. CDR3 sequence reads: CASSLTNTGVRLDGYTF. The CDR3 DNA reads TGTGCCAGCAGTCTTACAAATACAGGGGTCAGGTTGGATGGCTACACCTTC. The variable domain in full, with the rest retrieved from reference TRBV5-5 and TRBJ1-2, is DAGVTQSPTHLIKTRGQQVTLRCSPISGHKSVSWYQQVLGQGPQFIFQYYEKEERGRGNFPDRFSARQFPNYSSELNVNALLLGDSALYLCASSLTNTGVRLDGYTFGSGTRLTVV.

The chain links TRBV6-5 to TRBJ1-5; D is unresolved. Germline V gene data show CDR1 as MNHEY and CDR2 as SVGAGI. The CDR3 has 13 residues. V lost 0 bases and J 6 bases, leaving 6 bases between the germline ends. For the CDR3, the DNA is TGTGCCAGCAGTTACTCGAGCGGTCAGCCCCAGCATTTT. It translates to CASSYSSGQPQHF.

The rearrangement links TRBV6-1 to TRBJ2-5, with TRBD1 matching over 10 bases. Germline CDR1 and CDR2: MNHNS and SASEGT. V lost 1 base and J lost 3; bases outside the gene matches: 5. There are 16 residues in the CDR3. The CDR3 DNA follows: TGTGCCAGCAGTGAAGGGGACAGGGGATGGGAAGAGACCCAGTACTTC. This gives the protein CASSEGDRGWEETQYF.

This chain uses TRBV2 with TRBJ2-3, with D possibly matching TRBD1 (6 bases). Trimming left V 6 bases short and J 0 bases short, with 13 bases between. The germline gives CDR1 SNHLY, CDR2 FYNNEI. This CDR3 is 15 amino acids long. The CDR3 spells CASSPGTTSTDTQYF. Here the CDR3 DNA reads TGTGCCAGCAGCCCAGGGACAACGAGCACAGATACGCAGTATTTT.

The V call is TRBV9, the J call TRBJ2-3; D uncertain. The CDR3 extends over 13 amino acids. CDR1 is SGDLS and CDR2 is YYNGEE in the germline V gene. With 1 base removed from V and 6 bases from J, the gap between germline ends came to 9 bases. In DNA form, the CDR3 reads TGTGCCAGCAGCGTAACTCTTTCCGATACGCAGTATTTT. It yields the protein CASSVTLSDTQYF.

The rearrangement links TRBV10-2 to TRBJ2-1, with TRBD1 matching over 8 bases. The germline V gene encodes CDR1 WSHSY and CDR2 SAAADI. This CDR3 comprises 14 residues. Unmatched junction bases numbered 2, after V lost 2 bases and J lost 5 bases. CDR3 nucleotide sequence: TGCGCCAGCAGTGAGACAGGGGGGAACAATGAGCAGTTCTTC. This codes for CASSETGGNNEQFF.

This chain uses TRBV9 with TRBJ1-1, with a possible D match to TRBD1 (5 bases). Germline V gives CDR1 SGDLS, CDR2 YYNGEE. Trimming cost V 0 bases and J 5 bases, with 14 bases left between them. CDR3 length: 15 residues. The CDR3 reads CASSVDEGVWTEAFF. In DNA form, the CDR3 reads TGTGCCAGCAGCGTAGATGAAGGGGTATGGACTGAAGCTTTCTTT. Full variable domain (remainder filled in from reference TRBV9 and TRBJ1-1): DSGVTQTPKHLITATGQRVTLRCSPRSGDLSVYWYQQSLDQGLQFLIQYYNGEERAKGNILERFSAQQFPDLHSELNLSSLELGDSALYFCASSVDEGVWTEAFFGQGTRLTVV.

This clone showed up just once. J is TRBJ1-4 and V is TRBV9; 9 bases are shared with TRBD1. The CDR3 has 14 residues. The germline CDR1 and CDR2 sequences are SGDLS and YYNGEE. The V gene end was trimmed by 3 bases and the J gene end by 7 bases; junction bases not matched to a gene: 4. CDR3 sequence reads: CASSATGGAEKLFF. The CDR3 DNA reads as TGTGCCAGCAGCGCGACAGGGGGAGCTGAAAAACTGTTTTTT.

The rearrangement links TRBV5-1 to TRBJ1-1, with a weak D call TRBD1 (6 bases). This CDR3 spans 14 amino acids. Trimming took 2 bases from V and 2 from J, leaving 10 bases between them. Per germline, CDR1 SGHRS and CDR2 YFSETQ. The CDR3 sequence: CASSFGGGNTEAFF. CDR3 sequence (DNA): TGCGCCAGCAGCTTTGGTGGGGGCAACACTGAAGCTTTCTTT.

The chain's CDR3 is CASSSAGGALQGNSPLHF. The CDR3 bases are TGTGCCAGCAGTTCAGCGGGGGGGGCCCTTCAGGGGAATTCACCCCTCCACTTT. V and J are TRBV25-1 and TRBJ1-6; D possibly corresponds to TRBD1 (6 bases). The CDR3 extends over 18 amino acids. Germline V gene data show CDR1 as MGHDK and CDR2 as SYGVNS. V lost 5 bases and J 7 bases, leaving 24 bases between the germline ends.

CDR3 DNA sequence: TGTGCCAGCAGCCCCCTCCCAGGGGGCTACACTGAAGCTTTCTTT. It translates to CASSPLPGGYTEAFF. The J gene is TRBJ1-1, the V gene TRBV2, with TRBD1 matching 8 bases. Germline V gives CDR1 SNHLY, CDR2 FYNNEI. Losses at the gene ends were 6 bases for V and 3 bases for J; bases not matched to a gene: 9. The CDR3 runs 15 residues.

This chain links TRBV18 with TRBJ1-1; 7 bases are a match to TRBD1. The CDR3 loop spans 13 amino acids. V lost 3 bases to trimming and J lost 8 bases; unmatched junction nucleotides: 6. Per the germline V gene, CDR1 is KGHSH and CDR2 is LQKENI. CDR3 loop: CASSPSTGTEAFF. CDR3 nucleotide sequence: TGTGCCAGCTCACCGTCGACAGGGACCGAAGCTTTCTTT. The entire variable domain, with the rest obtained from reference TRBV18 and TRBJ1-1, is as follows: NAGVMQNPRHLVRRRGQEARLRCSPMKGHSHVYWYRQLPEEGLKFMVYLQKENIIDESGMPKERFSAEFPKEGPSILRIQQVVRGDSAAYFCASSPSTGTEAFFGQGTRLTVV.